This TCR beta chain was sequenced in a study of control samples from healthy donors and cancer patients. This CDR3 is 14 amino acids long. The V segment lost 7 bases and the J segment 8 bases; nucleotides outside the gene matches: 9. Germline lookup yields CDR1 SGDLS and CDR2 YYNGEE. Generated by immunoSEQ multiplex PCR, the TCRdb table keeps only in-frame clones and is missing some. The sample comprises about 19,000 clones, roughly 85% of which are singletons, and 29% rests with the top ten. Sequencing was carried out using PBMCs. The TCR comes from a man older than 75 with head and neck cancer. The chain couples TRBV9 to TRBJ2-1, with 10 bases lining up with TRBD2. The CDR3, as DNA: TGTGCCAGCGGCCCTAGCGGGAGTTCCGATGAGCAGTTCTTC. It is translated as CASGPSGSSDEQFF. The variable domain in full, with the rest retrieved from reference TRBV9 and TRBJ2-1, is DSGVTQTPKHLITATGQRVTLRCSPRSGDLSVYWYQQSLDQGLQFLIQYYNGEERAKGNILERFSAQQFPDLHSELNLSSLELGDSALYFCASGPSGSSDEQFFGPGTRLTVL.